The 15 T cell receptor beta chains in this list originate from one sample, sequenced in a study of T cells in Graves' hyperthyroidism and ophthalmopathy (dated by TCRdb to the late 2010s). The library was obtained by multiplex PCR. Instrument used: Illumina HiSeq 2000. The TCR beta CDR3 regions were amplified from the RNA transcripts. The first round of RT-PCR for the TCR CDR3 was performed with the HTBI primer set and the Qiagen OneStep RT-PCR kit. TCRdb took the public reads, trimmed them with fastp at Q25, ran MiXCR for clone calling and kept in-frame beta chains. Every CDR3 protein is listed once, alongside the most common genes and DNA of its rows. This sample holds 650,000 to 800,000 distinct CDR3 sequences; nearly 45% were observed only once. Roughly 6.5% of the sample belongs to the ten largest clones. Sequencing input: peripheral blood or thyroid tissue (not recorded which). These receptors were obtained from an adult man with Graves' disease, either hyperthyroidism or ophthalmopathy (not recorded which).

V and J are TRBV20-1 and TRBJ2-7, with 14 bases identical to TRBD2. Germline lookup yields CDR1 DFQATT and CDR2 SNEGSKA (reference sequence). There are 15 residues in the CDR3. J was trimmed by 7 bases and V by 2 bases; bases with no gene match: 7. For the CDR3, the DNA is TGCAGTGCTAGACCAATGGGACTAGCGGGGGATGAGCAGTACTTC. Translated, it gives CSARPMGLAGDEQYF.

This chain joins TRBV19 and TRBJ1-3; D not resolved. CDR3 length: 14 residues. Trimming removed 7 bases from V and 2 bases from J, with 12 bases in between. Germline CDR1 and CDR2: LNHDA and SQIVND (reference sequence). The CDR3 reads CASMGLPPGNTIYF. The DNA of the CDR3 is TGTGCCAGTATGGGGTTACCGCCTGGAAACACCATATATTTT.

The chain couples TRBV12-3 or TRBV12-4 to TRBJ1-5; a weak D match, TRBD1 (6 bases). The CDR3 is 15 residues long. V lost 6 bases and J 1 base, leaving 13 bases between the germline ends. CDR3 DNA: TGTGCCAGCAGGCCATACAGGGAGAGCAATCAGCCCCAGCATTTT. The encoded protein is CASRPYRESNQPQHF.

This clonotype was observed once. V gene TRBV10-3 combines with J gene TRBJ1-6; unclear D gene. The CDR3 loop spans 12 amino acids. V was shortened by 5 bases and J by 5 bases, with 4 bases between the two germline ends. Looked up from germline, CDR1 is ENHRY and CDR2 is SYGVKD. CDR3 sequence reads: CAISHNNSPLHF. The CDR3, as DNA: TGTGCCATCAGTCACAATAATTCACCCCTCCACTTT.

This clonotype has only a few counts. The rearrangement links TRBV7-2 to TRBJ1-4; D remains unclear. V lost 2 bases and J 7 bases, leaving 17 bases between the germline ends. This CDR3 spans 16 amino acids. The germline V gene has CDR1 SGHTA and CDR2 FQGNSA. The CDR3 here is CASSLTGKIEGEKLFF. DNA for the CDR3: TGTGCCAGCAGCTTAACGGGGAAGATAGAAGGTGAAAAACTGTTTTTT. The complete variable domain, with remaining parts taken from reference TRBV7-2 and TRBJ1-4, reads GAGVSQSPSNKVTEKGKDVELRCDPISGHTALYWYRQSLGQGLEFLIYFQGNSAPDKSGLPSDRFSAERTGGSVSTLTIQRTQQEDSAVYLCASSLTGKIEGEKLFFGSGTQLSVL.

The table lists this clonotype with a few counts. The V and J genes are TRBV6-1 and TRBJ1-1, with D maybe TRBD1 (6 bases). V lost 6 bases to trimming and J lost 4 bases, with 18 bases between them. Germline V lookup: CDR1 MNHNS, CDR2 SASEGT. The CDR3 length is 15 residues. The CDR3 sequence: CASRRSQGTTTEAFF. As DNA, the CDR3 is TGTGCCAGCAGGCGATCACAGGGAACGACCACTGAAGCTTTCTTT.

About this clonotype itself: The conserved phenylalanine or tryptophan is not found at the CDR3 terminus, so this likely reflects a read error. It is unclear where the CDR3 begins or ends on the DNA, so no DNA is shown, and the CDR3 is as TCRdb lists it. The chain links TRBV15 to TRBJ1-4; TRBD1, the table's D call, was not compared with the DNA. Per the germline V gene, CDR1 is LNHNV and CDR2 is YYDKDF (reference sequence). The CDR3 region is 9 residues in length, termini included. This CDR3 is CATSGQGLD.

This clonotype was observed a handful of times. The chain recombines TRBV9 with TRBJ1-4, with D perhaps TRBD1 (6 bases). Germline CDR1 and CDR2: SGDLS and YYNGEE. Trimming removed 5 bases from V and 3 bases from J, with 14 bases in between. The CDR3 consists of 15 residues. In nucleotides, the CDR3 is TGTGCCAGCAGATCCCCACGACAGGCTAATGAAAAACTGTTTTTT. Its translation is CASRSPRQANEKLFF.

This chain joins TRBV9 and TRBJ2-7; TRBD2 might be the D (6 bases). The germline V and J ends were trimmed by 0 bases and 2 bases, with 12 bases remaining between them. The CDR3 loop spans 15 amino acids. From germline, CDR1 is SGDLS and CDR2 YYNGEE. CDR3 nucleotide sequence: TGTGCCAGCAGCGTAGGTAGCGGAAACACCTACGAGCAGTACTTC. It codes for CASSVGSGNTYEQYF.

This clonotype showed up just a few times. This chain joins TRBV12-3 or TRBV12-4 and TRBJ1-4; D not resolved. Trimming took 1 base from V and 3 from J, leaving 9 bases between them. There are 15 residues in the CDR3. In DNA, the CDR3 is TGTGCCAGCAGTTTAGGTCCAAGCCCTAATGAAAAACTGTTTTTT. As protein: CASSLGPSPNEKLFF.

This rearrangement joins TRBV6-1 to TRBJ2-3; a possible D gene is TRBD2 (6 bases). CDR1 and CDR2 (germline): MNHNS, SASEGT. The CDR3 consists of 16 residues. Trimming shortened V by 7 bases and J by 6 bases, and 23 bases separated the two germline ends. Here the CDR3 reads CASNEYSGGGWDTQYF. Here the CDR3 DNA reads TGTGCCAGCAACGAATATAGCGGAGGAGGGTGGGATACGCAGTATTTT.

The chain links TRBV29-1 to TRBJ2-3; no clear D gene. Germline V lookup: CDR1 SQVTM, CDR2 ANQGSEA. V lost 6 bases, J lost 2 bases, and 3 bases lay in between. The CDR3 contains 10 residues. In DNA, the CDR3 is TGCAGCGTAAACACAGATACGCAGTATTTT. Translating gives CSVNTDTQYF.

This clonotype was counted only a few times. Germline is not matched at one junction end, which may reflect a read error. The chain is built from TRBV2 and TRBJ1-2, with a tentative D call TRBD1 (6 bases). In germline, CDR1 is SNHLY, CDR2 FYNNEI. The CDR3 spans 15 residues. The CDR3: CASRRQAWVEGPPAF. CDR3 DNA sequence: TGTGCCAGCCGCAGACAGGCCTGGGTTGAGGGCCCCCCTGCCTTC.

This clonotype was recorded many times. This chain joins TRBV5-1 and TRBJ2-6; no reliable D call. The germline V gene has CDR1 SGHRS and CDR2 YFSETQ. The CDR3 length is 13 residues. The V and J ends lost 1 base and 4 bases respectively, with 3 bases between them. The CDR3 nucleotides are TGCGCCAGCAGCTTGAACGGGGCCAACGTCCTGACTTTC. Amino acid sequence: CASSLNGANVLTF.

The chain employs TRBV7-8 and TRBJ1-2; TRBD1 aligns across 7 bases. The CDR3 covers 13 residues. Per the germline V gene, CDR1 is SGHVS and CDR2 is FQNEAQ. V lost 5 bases, J lost 5 bases, and 5 bases stayed unmatched. The CDR3 spells CASSLGGQYGYTF. Here the CDR3 DNA reads TGTGCCAGCAGCCTAGGGGGCCAGTATGGCTACACCTTC.